The 19 T cell receptor beta chains reported below all come from one sample, sequenced in a study of blood T cells in healthy people across ages. Sample-barcoded 5' priming and a J-beta primer mix drove a second PCR of roughly 7 to 11 cycles. MiXCR, run by TCRdb on the 5' RACE reads, gives a single entry per CDR3 protein. The sample yields about 1.4 million distinct CDR3 sequences, approximately 59% seen once. The source material was blood. Receptor source: a man aged 18 to 30 in good health.

The genes are TRBV30 and TRBJ2-1, with 12 bases matching TRBD1. This CDR3 region has 16 residues. Trimming cost V 4 bases and J 5 bases; bases outside gene matches: 9. The V gene's germline CDR1 is GTSNPN and CDR2 SVGIG (reference sequence). The CDR3 sequence is CAWTSRGQGADNEQFF. The CDR3, as DNA: TGTGCCTGGACCAGCCGGGGACAGGGGGCCGACAATGAGCAGTTCTTC.

This clonotype was found a few times. The rearrangement uses TRBV20-1 and TRBJ1-2; D is undetermined. Looked up from germline, CDR1 is DFQATT and CDR2 is SNEGSKA (reference sequence). The CDR3 runs 15 residues. In nucleotides, the CDR3 is TGCATTACGTACGGGCCAGCCTCCCGACAAGGAGGCTACACCTTC. Its translation: CITYGPASRQGGYTF.

The J gene is TRBJ1-4, the V gene TRBV4-2; D is possibly TRBD1 (6 bases). Germline CDR1 is LGHNA and CDR2 is YNFKEQ. Trimming stripped 3 bases from V and 8 bases from J, with 16 bases between. This CDR3 spans 15 amino acids. The CDR3 reads CASSQIQGDDEKLFF. DNA for the CDR3: TGTGCCAGCAGCCAGATACAGGGTGATGACGAAAAACTGTTTTTT.

The chain recombines TRBV20-1 with TRBJ2-7, with 7 nucleotides matching TRBD1. The length of the CDR3 is 11 residues. Germline V gives CDR1 DFQATT, CDR2 SNEGSKA (reference sequence). The trim removed 7 bases at V and 4 bases at J, leaving 4 bases unmatched. CDR3 bases: TGCAGTGGAGACAGGGAATACGAGCAGTACTTC. Protein sequence: CSGDREYEQYF.

The V and J genes are TRBV6-2 or TRBV6-3 and TRBJ2-7, with 12 positions matching TRBD2. The trim removed 6 bases at V and 5 bases at J, leaving 5 bases unmatched. Germline CDR1 MNHEY, CDR2 SVGEGT. This CDR3 region has 14 residues. The DNA for the CDR3 is TGTGCCAGCAGGACTAGCGGGAGTAACCACGAGCAGTACTTC. The encoded protein is CASRTSGSNHEQYF.

The chain links TRBV12-3 or TRBV12-4 to TRBJ1-2; 8 bases map to TRBD1. V was clipped by 7 bases and J by 8 bases; unmatched bases: 9. This CDR3 spans 13 amino acids. The CDR3 sequence: CASTLDRGRGYTF. The CDR3 DNA is TGTGCCAGCACTCTCGACAGGGGACGGGGCTACACCTTC.

J is TRBJ2-5 and V is TRBV12-3 or TRBV12-4; 9 nucleotides align to TRBD1. The J call is doubtful: the DNA matches TRBJ2-7 better. CDR3 size: 15 residues. CDR3 DNA sequence: TGTGCCAGCAGTTTCCCACAGGGGGCAACCTACGAGCAGTACTTC. This translates into CASSFPQGATYEQYF.

This clonotype has just one count. V is TRBV29-1 and J is TRBJ1-5; 9 bases match TRBD1. This CDR3 has 16 residues. CDR1 is SQVTM, CDR2 ANQGSEA, per germline. V gave up 7 bases and J gave up 5 bases; unmatched junction bases: 15. The CDR3 protein is CSARTGGAGGDQPQHF. The CDR3, as DNA: TGCAGCGCCCGCACAGGGGGCGCGGGTGGCGATCAGCCCCAGCATTTT.

The chain employs TRBV5-6 and TRBJ2-4; TRBD2 agrees at 9 bases. TRBJ2-7 explains the end of the DNA better; the J call may be wrong. Germline values: CDR1 SGHDT, CDR2 YYEEEE. This CDR3 has 17 amino acids. The CDR3 DNA reads TGTGCCAGCAGCTTAATTCTAGCGGGACTCTCGAACAACGAGCAGTACTTC. This sequence encodes CASSLILAGLSNNEQYF.

The rearrangement links TRBV21-1 to TRBJ2-5; the listed D gene, TRBD1, was not tested against the DNA. TRBV21-1 is labeled a pseudogene. This CDR3 spans 15 amino acids. CDR3 residues: CASSKGGQGTETQYF. The CDR3 nucleotides are TGTGCCAGCAGCAAAGGCGGGCAGGGGACGGAGACCCAGTACTTC.

V gene TRBV27 combines with J gene TRBJ1-1, with D unclear. Between the trimmed V and J ends, which lost 0 bases and 4 bases, there was a span of 9 bases. The germline CDR1 and CDR2 sequences are MNHEY and SMNVEV (reference sequence). CDR3 size: 14 residues. The CDR3 sequence is CASSLSAGGTEAFF. CDR3 DNA: TGTGCCAGCAGTTTATCGGCAGGAGGCACTGAAGCTTTCTTT.

The chain joins TRBV24-1 to TRBJ1-4; the D gene is possibly TRBD1 (5 bases). Germline V gene lookup returns CDR1 KGHDR and CDR2 SFDVKD. Between the trimmed V and J ends, which lost 5 bases and 5 bases, there was a span of 8 bases. CDR3 size: 13 residues. The CDR3 protein is CATSGGYNEKLFF. In DNA, the CDR3 is TGTGCCACCAGTGGGGGGTACAATGAAAAACTGTTTTTT.

The chain joins TRBV3-1 to TRBJ2-5; D gene ambiguous. The J call may not be correct, given that the DNA end is closer to TRBJ2-7. Germline V gives CDR1 LGHDT, CDR2 YNNKEL (reference sequence). The CDR3 runs to 15 residues. The CDR3 bases are TGTGCCAGCAGCCAAGAATGGTCAGGAGCCTACGAGCAGTACTTC. It is translated as CASSQEWSGAYEQYF.

Only one count was recorded for this clonotype. The chain recombines TRBV12-3 or TRBV12-4 with TRBJ1-6, with 11 positions matching TRBD1. The CDR3 contains 15 residues. With V trimmed by 7 bases and J by 7 bases, 6 bases remained unmatched. CDR3 DNA: TGTGCCAGCACCGAAGGGACAGGGGGGAATTCACCCCTCCACTTT. Translation gives CASTEGTGGNSPLHF.

V usage is TRBV4-1 and J usage is TRBJ2-7; D may match TRBD1 or TRBD2 (6 bases each). V dropped 0 bases and J dropped 4 bases, with 16 bases sitting between them. CDR1 is MGHRA, CDR2 YSYEKL, per germline. The CDR3 is 16 amino acids. For the CDR3, the DNA is TGCGCCAGCAGCCAAGACCCGGGGGCAAGGGGATACGAGCAGTACTTC. This gives the protein CASSQDPGARGYEQYF.

CDR3 coding DNA: TGTGCCAGCAGTCCAGGGGACTGGGAGGACTATGGCTACACCTTC. Its translation is CASSPGDWEDYGYTF. V usage is TRBV25-1 and J usage is TRBJ1-2; a weak D match, TRBD1 (6 bases). Germline values: CDR1 MGHDK, CDR2 SYGVNS. V was trimmed by 5 bases and J by 3 bases, leaving 16 bases between them. This CDR3 is built from 15 residues.

This clonotype was recorded once. The chain has TRBV9 and TRBJ2-1; TRBD2 matches 12 bases. CDR1 is SGDLS and CDR2 is YYNGEE in the germline V gene. V lost 4 bases to trimming and J lost 2 bases; unmatched junction nucleotides: 22. The CDR3 consists of 22 residues. The DNA for the CDR3 is TGTGCCAGCAGCCCATCTGCCGGGCCCCAACTAGCGGGGGGCTTAACCTACAATGAGCAGTTCTTC. It translates to CASSPSAGPQLAGGLTYNEQFF.

The chain recombines TRBV7-2 with TRBJ2-1, with 9 nucleotides matching TRBD1. There are 18 residues in the CDR3. J gave up 3 bases and V 1 base, and 10 bases lay outside the gene matches. Germline values: CDR1 SGHTA, CDR2 FQGNSA. The CDR3 is CASSLVDRGSGGYNEQFF. The DNA of the CDR3 is TGTGCCAGCAGCTTAGTCGACAGGGGGTCGGGGGGCTACAATGAGCAGTTCTTC.

The rearrangement uses TRBV27 and TRBJ1-1; 8 bases map to TRBD1. V lost 1 base, J lost 4 bases, and 2 bases stayed unmatched. This CDR3 is 14 amino acids long. Germline assignment: CDR1 MNHEY and CDR2 SMNVEV (reference sequence). The CDR3 here is CASSLWTGSTEAFF. The CDR3 nucleotides are TGTGCCAGCAGTTTATGGACAGGGAGCACTGAAGCTTTCTTT.